This T cell receptor (beta chain) was identified in a study of OX40 agonist ivuxolimab in advanced cancers. About the research overall: Dose-escalation subjects each had hepatocellular carcinoma, melanoma, renal cell or head and neck cancer.

The method was immunoSEQ multiplex PCR; TCRdb's version includes in-frame clones alone and lacks a portion of them. This sample has about 35,000 clones, with approximately 79% found just once. This CDR3 spans 13 amino acids. V lost 0 bases and J lost 12; bases outside the gene matches: 6. The germline V gene encodes CDR1 MGHRA and CDR2 YSYEKL. In its sample, this clone was seen a few times. The TCR originated in an adult with an advanced solid tumor such as melanoma, head and neck, liver or kidney cancer. J is TRBJ1-2 and V is TRBV4-1, with TRBD1 matching 8 bases. This sample comprised CD4+ or CD8+ T cells sorted from blood, obtained in a trial of the OX40 agonist ivuxolimab. CDR3 coding DNA: TGCGCCAGCAGCCAAGATCGGACAGGGAAGAACACCTTC. Encoded protein: CASSQDRTGKNTF.